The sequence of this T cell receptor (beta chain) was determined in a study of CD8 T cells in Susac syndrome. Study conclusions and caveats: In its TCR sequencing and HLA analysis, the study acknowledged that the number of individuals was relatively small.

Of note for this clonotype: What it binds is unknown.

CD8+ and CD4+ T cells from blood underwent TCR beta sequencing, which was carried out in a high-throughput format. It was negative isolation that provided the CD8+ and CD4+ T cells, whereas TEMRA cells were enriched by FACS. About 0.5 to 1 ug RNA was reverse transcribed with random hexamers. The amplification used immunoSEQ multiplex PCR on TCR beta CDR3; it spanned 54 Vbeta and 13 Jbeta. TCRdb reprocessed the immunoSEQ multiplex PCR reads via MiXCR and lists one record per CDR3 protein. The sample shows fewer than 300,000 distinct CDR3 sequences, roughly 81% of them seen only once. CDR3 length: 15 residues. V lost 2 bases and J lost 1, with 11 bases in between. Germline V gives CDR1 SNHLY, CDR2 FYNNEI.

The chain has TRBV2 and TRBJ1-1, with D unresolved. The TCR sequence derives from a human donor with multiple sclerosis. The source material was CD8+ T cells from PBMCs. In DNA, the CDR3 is TGTGCCAGCAGTGAAACGCCAGGTGGGAACACTGAAGCTTTCTTT. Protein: CASSETPGGNTEAFF.